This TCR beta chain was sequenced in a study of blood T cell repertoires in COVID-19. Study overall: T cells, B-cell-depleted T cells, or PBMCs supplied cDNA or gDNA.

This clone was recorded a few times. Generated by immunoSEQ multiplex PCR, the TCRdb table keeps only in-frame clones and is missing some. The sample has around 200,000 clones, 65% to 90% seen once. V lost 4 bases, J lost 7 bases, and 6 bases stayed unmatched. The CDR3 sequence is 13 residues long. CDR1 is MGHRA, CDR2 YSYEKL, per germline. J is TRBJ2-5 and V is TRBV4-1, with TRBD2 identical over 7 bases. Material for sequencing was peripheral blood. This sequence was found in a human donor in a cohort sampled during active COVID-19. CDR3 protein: CASSRAGAGTQYF. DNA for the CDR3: TGCGCCAGCAGCCGGGCGGGAGCGGGGACCCAGTACTTC.